These 19 T cell receptor beta chains came from one sample sequenced in a study of immune heterogeneity within non-small cell lung tumors. TCR beta CDR3 amplification used multiplex PCR with 32 V and 13 J primers. TCRdb re-derived calls from the multiplex PCR reads in MiXCR, one entry per CDR3 protein. The sample includes more than 3,000 distinct CDR3 sequences, around 29% seen only once; the top ten take about 12%. Template was bulk tumor genomic DNA, about 550 ng per sample. Every primary tumor yielded several biopsies, spaced far apart, that were taken during surgery. Patients went through curative surgery, and their non-small cell lung cancer was untreated and newly diagnosed. Sequences were obtained from lung tumor tissue. The source is a man aged 55 to 70 with non-small cell lung cancer.

Relative to its sample, this clonotype is medium-sized. The chain employs TRBV5-6 and TRBJ2-7, with a weak D call TRBD2 (6 bases). Between the trimmed V and J ends, which lost 0 bases and 3 bases, there was a span of 10 bases. The CDR3 has 14 amino acids. CDR1 and CDR2 from the germline V gene are SGHDT and YYEEEE. In DNA, the CDR3 is TGTGCCAGCAGCTTGGTGGGGGGAGACTACGAGCAGTACTTC. Amino acids: CASSLVGGDYEQYF.

Relative to its sample, this clonotype is large. This sequence joins TRBV5-1 and TRBJ2-7; unclear D gene. CDR1 is SGHRS, CDR2 YFSETQ, per germline. The CDR3 has 13 residues. Between the trimmed V and J ends, which lost 0 bases and 1 base, there was a span of 5 bases. CDR3: CASSLDLSYEQYF. In DNA form, the CDR3 reads TGCGCCAGCAGCTTGGACTTGTCCTACGAGCAGTACTTC. The full variable domain, in which reference TRBV5-1 and TRBJ2-7 provide the parts outside the CDR3, is KAGVTQTPRYLIKTRGQQVTLSCSPISGHRSVSWYQQTPGQGLQFLFEYFSETQRNKGNFPGRFSGRQFSNSRSEMNVSTLELGDSALYLCASSLDLSYEQYFGPGTRLTVT.

This clonotype is medium-sized within its sample. The CDR3 DNA reads TGCAGTGCTAGTGTCTCCGGGAGGGCGTATTCAGATACGCAGTATTTT. It is translated as CSASVSGRAYSDTQYF. The chain recombines TRBV20-1 with TRBJ2-3, with TRBD2 identical over 8 bases. The CDR3 covers 16 residues. In germline, CDR1 is DFQATT, CDR2 SNEGSKA (reference sequence). The trim removed 3 bases at V and 4 bases at J, leaving 12 bases unmatched.

The chain recombines TRBV10-3 with TRBJ2-7; 10 nucleotides align to TRBD1. Germline-derived CDR1 and CDR2 are ENHRY and SYGVKD. J lost 4 bases, V lost 8 bases, and 2 bases had no gene match. The CDR3 sequence is 12 residues long. The chain's CDR3 is CAIEDRGYEQYF. CDR3 sequence (DNA): TGTGCCATCGAGGACAGGGGGTACGAGCAGTACTTC.

To note about this clonotype: One end of the junction fails to match germline, which may point to a read error. The CDR3 DNA follows: TGTGTCAGCTTAAAGGGGGGTTACACTGAAGCTTTCTTT. Its protein is CVSLKGGYTEAFF. J is TRBJ1-1 and V is TRBV28, with a weak D call TRBD1 (6 bases). The CDR3 is made up of 13 amino acids. From germline, CDR1 is MDHEN and CDR2 SYDVKM.

The gene calls are TRBV19 and TRBJ2-4, with 11 bases lining up with TRBD1. The germline V gene encodes CDR1 LNHDA and CDR2 SQIVND (reference sequence). This CDR3 region has 16 residues. Unmatched junction bases numbered 4, after V lost 5 bases and J lost 1 base. This CDR3 is CASSGQGAGAKNIQYF. The CDR3 nucleotides are TGTGCCAGTAGTGGACAGGGGGCAGGGGCCAAAAACATTCAGTACTTC.

This clonotype was seen more than once but under ten times. This chain links TRBV20-1 with TRBJ2-5, with D tentatively TRBD2 (5 bases). The germline V gene encodes CDR1 DFQATT and CDR2 SNEGSKA (reference sequence). Trimming cost V 0 bases and J 5 bases, with 28 bases left between them. The CDR3 covers 19 residues. CDR3: CSARDSGGSSGPTLETQYF. Here the CDR3 DNA reads TGCAGTGCTAGAGATTCGGGCGGCTCGAGCGGACCGACCCTGGAGACCCAGTACTTC.

This clonotype was observed a few times. This chain connects TRBV20-1 to TRBJ2-5, with 7 bases aligning to TRBD2. Trimming removed 3 bases from V and 5 bases from J; junction bases left unmatched: 3. The CDR3 extends over 12 amino acids. Germline CDR1 and CDR2: DFQATT and SNEGSKA (reference sequence). The CDR3 sequence is CSASGRLETQYF. As DNA, the CDR3 is TGCAGTGCTAGCGGGAGGCTGGAGACCCAGTACTTC.

By its share, this clonotype is medium-sized. J is TRBJ2-7 and V is TRBV10-2; no firm D call. Germline lookup yields CDR1 WSHSY and CDR2 SAAADI. The CDR3 loop spans 14 amino acids. V was trimmed by 5 bases and J by 4 bases, leaving 15 bases between them. The CDR3 DNA reads TGCGCCAGCAGTCCGAACCCCGGGCCATACGAGCAGTACTTC. This translates into CASSPNPGPYEQYF.

A word on this clonotype: Being one base from a much bigger clone, this may be a read error. The V and J genes are TRBV7-9 and TRBJ1-5; D is perhaps TRBD1 (5 bases). V was pared by 7 bases and J by 3 bases, with 13 bases between. From germline, CDR1 is SEHNR and CDR2 FQNEAQ (reference sequence). CDR3 length: 14 amino acids. For the CDR3, the DNA is TGTGCCAGCACCCCCGGGACCGTCAATCAGCCCCAGCATTTT. Translation: CASTPGTVNQPQHF.

On this clonotype: One end of the junction does not line up with germline, which may come from a read error. The CDR3 region is CASSLSGGRNNEAFF. CDR3 bases: TGTGCCAGCAGTTTGTCGGGAGGCCGGAACAATGAAGCTTTCTTT. The chain employs TRBV12-3 or TRBV12-4 and TRBJ1-1; D uncertain. The CDR3 consists of 15 residues.

This clonotype is a singleton in its sample. With a much larger clone just one base away, this may be a read error. The chain joins TRBV12-3 or TRBV12-4 to TRBJ2-3; D unclear. The CDR3 runs to 11 residues. Trimming took 6 bases from V and 6 from J, leaving 7 bases between them. The CDR3 DNA follows: TGTGCCAGCAGCCGACTGGATACGCAGTATTTT. Protein product: CASSRLDTQYF.

This chain connects TRBV28 to TRBJ2-2; 14 bases align to TRBD2. Germline CDR1 MDHEN, CDR2 SYDVKM. The trim removed 4 bases at V and 8 bases at J, leaving 3 bases unmatched. The CDR3 covers 15 residues. DNA of the CDR3: TGTGCCAGCAGTTCAGGGACTAGCGGGAGTGGGGAGCTGTTTTTT. It codes for CASSSGTSGSGELFF.

This clonotype ranks as medium-sized. The chain links TRBV30 to TRBJ2-7; D possibly uses TRBD1 or TRBD2 (6 bases each). The V end lost 3 bases, the J end lost 2 bases, and 20 bases lay between the germline ends. The germline CDR1 and CDR2 sequences are GTSNPN and SVGIG (reference sequence). CDR3 length equals 16 residues. The CDR3 is CAWSPGDSGGAYEQYF. CDR3 nucleotide sequence: TGTGCCTGGAGCCCAGGGGATAGCGGAGGGGCCTACGAGCAGTACTTC.

This clonotype is labeled medium-sized (0.01 to 0.1%). This chain uses TRBV10-3 with TRBJ2-7; a weak D match, TRBD2 (6 bases). V was trimmed by 6 bases and J by 0 bases, leaving 18 bases between them. Germline CDR1 is ENHRY and CDR2 is SYGVKD. The CDR3 length is 16 residues. The CDR3 DNA reads as TGTGCCATCAGCGGGCGCCTAGCGACGAGCTCCTACGAGCAGTACTTC. It specifies CAISGRLATSSYEQYF.

In this sample, this clonotype is medium-sized (0.01 to 0.1%). The CDR3 DNA sequence: TGCGCCAGCAGCAAGGTCTTTAGCGGGAGCGGGGAGCTGTTTTTT. Translated, it gives CASSKVFSGSGELFF. The V call is TRBV4-1, the J call TRBJ2-2; the match to TRBD2 covers 9 bases. V dropped 5 bases and J dropped 7; count of bases not matched to a gene: 8. Germline assignment: CDR1 MGHRA and CDR2 YSYEKL. The CDR3 has 15 amino acids.

The chain employs TRBV5-1 and TRBJ2-2; 8 nucleotides match TRBD1. This CDR3 has 14 amino acids. CDR1 SGHRS and CDR2 YFSETQ come from the germline V gene. V was pared by 4 bases and J by 6 bases, with 5 bases of the junction left unmatched. DNA of the CDR3: TGCGCCAGCAGCAGATTACAGGGGGCCGGGGAGCTGTTTTTT. This gives the protein CASSRLQGAGELFF.

This clonotype ranks as medium-sized. The rearrangement uses TRBV19 and TRBJ1-2, with 9 bases lining up with TRBD1. The CDR3 has 13 amino acids. Per the germline V gene, CDR1 is LNHDA and CDR2 is SQIVND (reference sequence). The junction had 6 bases not matched to a gene; V was cut back by 5 bases and J by 8 bases. The CDR3 DNA reads TGTGCCAGTAGTGGGGACAGGGTGAGAGGCTACACCTTC. As protein: CASSGDRVRGYTF.

CDR3 residues: CASSLYRINSPLHF. As DNA, the CDR3 is TGTGCCAGCAGTTTATACAGAATTAATTCACCCCTCCACTTT. This chain links TRBV27 with TRBJ1-6; no firm D call. Trimming took 1 base from V and 6 from J, leaving 7 bases between them. Looked up from germline, CDR1 is MNHEY and CDR2 is SMNVEV (reference sequence). CDR3 length equals 14 residues.